This is a list of T cell receptor beta chains from one sample in a study of control samples from healthy donors and cancer patients. Produced via immunoSEQ multiplex PCR; TCRdb's table is partial and in-frame only. This sample has under 150,000 clones, with around 89% found just once. Sequenced input: PBMCs. These receptors all come from a woman aged 45-59 years with colorectal cancer. CDR3s include the opening cysteine and the closing phenylalanine or tryptophan. The D gene is left open where the match is weak. For some rows the clone size is stated as once, few or many, or as a class when expanded; others skip it.

V: TRBV27
J: TRBJ2-7
D: TRBD1
size: NA
CDR3: CASSPWTGYEQYF
DNA: TGTGCCAGCAGTCCATGGACAGGGTACGAGCAGTACTTC

V: TRBV7-9
J: TRBJ1-4
D: TRBD1
size: NA
CDR3: CASSVGTGGEKLFF
DNA: TGTGCCAGCAGCGTAGGGACAGGAGGCGAAAAACTGTTTTTT

V: TRBV18
J: TRBJ2-1
D: TRBD2
size: NA
CDR3: CASSSSGISYNEQFF
DNA: TGTGCCAGCTCATCAAGCGGGATTTCCTACAATGAGCAGTTCTTC

V: TRBV2
J: TRBJ1-4
D: TRBD1
size: NA
CDR3: CASSALGQGNEKLFF
DNA: TGTGCCAGCAGTGCCCTGGGACAGGGTAATGAAAAACTGTTTTTT

V: TRBV2
J: TRBJ1-2
D: NA
size: NA
CDR3: CASSERMGTNGYTF
DNA: TGTGCCAGCAGTGAACGCATGGGTACTAATGGCTACACCTTC

V: TRBV29-1
J: TRBJ2-3
D: TRBD2
size: once
CDR3: CSAWGGPSTDTQYF
DNA: TGCAGCGCTTGGGGAGGGCCCAGCACAGATACGCAGTATTTT

V: TRBV2
J: TRBJ1-6
D: NA
size: NA
CDR3: CASSVPDVGGPRNSPLHF
DNA: TGTGCCAGCAGCGTACCGGACGTGGGGGGCCCAAGGAATTCACCCCTCCACTTT

V: TRBV30
J: TRBJ2-2
D: TRBD2
size: few
CDR3: CASGTSGNNWELFF
DNA: TGTGCCTCCGGGACTAGCGGGAATAACTGGGAGCTGTTTTTT

V: TRBV3-1/TRBV3-2
J: TRBJ1-2
D: TRBD1
size: once
CDR3: CASSLGTGITYGYTF
DNA: TGTGCCAGCAGCCTTGGGACAGGGATTACTTATGGCTACACCTTC

V: TRBV10-3
J: TRBJ2-2
D: NA
size: NA
CDR3: CAISEMERSTGELFF
DNA: TGTGCCATCAGTGAGATGGAGCGGAGCACCGGGGAGCTGTTTTTT

V: TRBV23-1
J: TRBJ2-2
D: NA
size: NA
CDR3: CASSHGGQMPVKLFF
DNA: TGCGCCAGCAGTCATGGCGGACAGATGCCGGTCAAGCTGTTTTTT

V: TRBV6-1
J: TRBJ1-5
D: NA
size: NA
CDR3: CASSESRRGYQPQHF
DNA: TGTGCCAGCAGTGAATCCAGAAGGGGGTATCAGCCCCAGCATTTT

V: TRBV18
J: TRBJ2-3
D: NA
size: NA
CDR3: CASSPNAGTTDTQYF
DNA: TGTGCCAGCTCACCAAATGCGGGGACCACAGATACGCAGTATTTT

V: TRBV6-5
J: TRBJ2-5
D: NA
size: NA
CDR3: CASSLIDGRQETQYF
DNA: TGTGCCAGCAGCCTAATAGACGGCCGCCAAGAGACCCAGTACTTC

V: TRBV5-1
J: TRBJ2-7
D: TRBD2
size: few
CDR3: CASSLDPSGASYEQYF
DNA: TGCGCCAGCAGCTTGGACCCTAGCGGGGCGTCCTACGAGCAGTACTTC

V: TRBV5-5
J: TRBJ2-1
D: TRBD2
size: NA
CDR3: CASIPSGSAPEQFF
DNA: TGTGCCAGCATACCTAGCGGGAGTGCGCCTGAGCAGTTCTTC

V: TRBV29-1
J: TRBJ2-7
D: NA
size: NA
CDR3: CSVEDVSNSYEQYF
DNA: TGCAGCGTTGAGGATGTCTCCAACAGCTACGAGCAGTACTTC